This TCR beta chain was observed in a study of T cells in women clearing cervical HPV infection. Across the study: Case blood drawn at lesion detection; control blood after infection cleared. Study-level results: Cases carried less TRBV6-7 than controls: roughly 0.11% versus 0.16%.

Genomic DNA, averaging about 1,200 ng per sample, yielded TCR beta CDR3 via immunoSEQ. The method was immunoSEQ multiplex PCR; TCRdb's version includes in-frame clones alone and lacks a portion of them. The repertoire shows nearly 35,000 clones; the top ten hold roughly 1.5%. On this clone: Its specificity is unknown. The CDR3 goes on 3 residues after the read ends, and that part is filled in from the germline J gene.

Each participant carried one incident cervical HPV16 infection only. The CDR3 covers 16 residues. Germline V gives CDR1 SGHRS, CDR2 YFSETQ. Sequenced: blood buffy coat. V usage is TRBV5-1 and J usage is TRBJ2-5; 9 bases are a match to TRBD2. This receptor was taken from a woman between 18 and 70 years old with a cervical HPV16 infection that either progressed to CIN3+ or cleared (not recorded which). CDR3 loop: CASSLEPREGTDTQYF. Partial CDR3 DNA: TGCGCCAGCAGCTTGGAACCGCGGGAGGGCACAGATACC.